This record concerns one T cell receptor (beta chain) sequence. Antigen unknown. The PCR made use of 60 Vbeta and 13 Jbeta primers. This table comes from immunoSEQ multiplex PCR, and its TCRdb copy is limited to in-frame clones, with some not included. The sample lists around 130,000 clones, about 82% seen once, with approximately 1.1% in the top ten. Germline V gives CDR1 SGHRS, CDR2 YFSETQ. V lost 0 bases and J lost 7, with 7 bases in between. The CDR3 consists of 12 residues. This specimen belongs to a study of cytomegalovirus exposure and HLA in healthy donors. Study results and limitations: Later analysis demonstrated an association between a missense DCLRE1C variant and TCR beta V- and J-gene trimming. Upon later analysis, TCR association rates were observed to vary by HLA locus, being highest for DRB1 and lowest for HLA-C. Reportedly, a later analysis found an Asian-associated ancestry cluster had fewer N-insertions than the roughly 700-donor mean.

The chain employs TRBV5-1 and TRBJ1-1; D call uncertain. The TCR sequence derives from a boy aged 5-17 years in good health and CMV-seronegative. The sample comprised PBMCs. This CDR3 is CASSLAGSEAFF. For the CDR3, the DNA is TGCGCCAGCAGCTTGGCGGGGAGTGAAGCTTTCTTT. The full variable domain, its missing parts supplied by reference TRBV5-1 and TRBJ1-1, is KAGVTQTPRYLIKTRGQQVTLSCSPISGHRSVSWYQQTPGQGLQFLFEYFSETQRNKGNFPGRFSGRQFSNSRSEMNVSTLELGDSALYLCASSLAGSEAFFGQGTRLTVV.